This TCR beta chain came from a study of blood T cell repertoires in COVID-19. Turning to the study itself: T cells, B-cell-depleted T cells, or PBMCs supplied cDNA or gDNA.

The assay was immunoSEQ multiplex PCR, and TCRdb's table has in-frame clones only and misses some. The data contain about 400,000 clones, 85% to 90% of them singletons. This clone has ten or more counts. V was cut by 2 bases and J by 3 bases, with 11 bases left in between. CDR3 length: 15 amino acids. Germline V gives CDR1 MRHNA, CDR2 SNTAGT. Cohort assignment relied on participant-reported clinical history. Before being deemed recovered, Cohort 3 donors had two negative PCRs, clearance, or symptom resolution. The sample was PBMCs or T cells enriched from blood (not recorded which). The V gene is TRBV6-4, the J gene TRBJ2-1; a weak D match, TRBD1 (5 bases). This clonotype was sampled from a woman in her thirties who had recovered from COVID-19. The CDR3 coding sequence is TGTGCCAGCAGTGACGGACAAGGCGACTACAATGAGCAGTTCTTC. It codes for CASSDGQGDYNEQFF.